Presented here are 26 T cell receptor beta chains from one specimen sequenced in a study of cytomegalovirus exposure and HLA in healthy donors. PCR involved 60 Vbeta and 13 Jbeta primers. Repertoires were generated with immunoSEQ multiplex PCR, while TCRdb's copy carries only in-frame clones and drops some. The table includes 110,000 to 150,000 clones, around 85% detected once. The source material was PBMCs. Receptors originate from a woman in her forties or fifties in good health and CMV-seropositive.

The CDR3 reads CASSLWADTDTQYF. For the CDR3, the DNA is TGTGCCAGCAGCTTATGGGCAGACACAGATACGCAGTATTTT. J is TRBJ2-3 and V is TRBV7-2; D call uncertain. Germline V CDR1 and CDR2: SGHTA, FQGNSA. Trimming pared 2 bases from V and 2 bases from J, leaving 8 bases between. CDR3 length: 14 amino acids.

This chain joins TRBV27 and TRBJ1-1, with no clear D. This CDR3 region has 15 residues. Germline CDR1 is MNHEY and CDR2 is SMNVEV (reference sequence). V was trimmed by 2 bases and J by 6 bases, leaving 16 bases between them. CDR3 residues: CASSLMRGAGAEAFF. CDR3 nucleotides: TGTGCCAGCAGTTTAATGAGAGGAGCCGGGGCTGAAGCTTTCTTT.

This chain's CDR3 is CASSFLLNTEAFF. CDR3 nucleotides: TGTGCCAGCAGTTTTCTCTTGAACACTGAAGCTTTCTTT. This chain joins TRBV27 and TRBJ1-1, with D uncertain. CDR1 and CDR2 (germline): MNHEY, SMNVEV (reference sequence). The CDR3 has 13 residues. V lost 3 bases and J 0 bases, leaving 5 bases between the germline ends.

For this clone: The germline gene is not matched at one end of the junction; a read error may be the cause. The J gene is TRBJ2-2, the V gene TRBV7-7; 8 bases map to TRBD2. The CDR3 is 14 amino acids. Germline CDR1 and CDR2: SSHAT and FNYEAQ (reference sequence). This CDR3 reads CASSSGGAVGELFF. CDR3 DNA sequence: TGTGCTAGCAGCTCCGGGGGGGCCGTCGGGGAGCTGTTTTTT.

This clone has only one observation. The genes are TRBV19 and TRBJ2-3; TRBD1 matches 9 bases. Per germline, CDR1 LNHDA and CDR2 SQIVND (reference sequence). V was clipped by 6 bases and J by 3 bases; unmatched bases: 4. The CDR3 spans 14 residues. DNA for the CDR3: TGTGCCAGTAGCCGGGACAGGGAGACAGATACGCAGTATTTT. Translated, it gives CASSRDRETDTQYF.

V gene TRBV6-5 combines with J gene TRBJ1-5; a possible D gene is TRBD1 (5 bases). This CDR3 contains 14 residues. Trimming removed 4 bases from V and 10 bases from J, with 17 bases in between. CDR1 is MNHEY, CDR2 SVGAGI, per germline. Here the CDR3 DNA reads TGTGCCAGCAGTTCCGACAGACCTAGTGGTCCCCAGCATTTT. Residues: CASSSDRPSGPQHF.

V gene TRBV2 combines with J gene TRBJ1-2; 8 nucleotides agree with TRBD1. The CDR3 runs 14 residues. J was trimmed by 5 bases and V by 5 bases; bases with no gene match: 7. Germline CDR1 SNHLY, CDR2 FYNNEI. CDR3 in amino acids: CASSLDRAGYGYTF. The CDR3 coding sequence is TGTGCCAGCAGTTTGGACAGGGCGGGATATGGCTACACCTTC.

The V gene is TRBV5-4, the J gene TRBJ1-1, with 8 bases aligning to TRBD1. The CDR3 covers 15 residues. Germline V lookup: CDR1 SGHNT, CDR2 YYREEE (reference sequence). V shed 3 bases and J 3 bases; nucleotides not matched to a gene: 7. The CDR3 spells CASSSPKQGDTEAFF. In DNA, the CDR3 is TGTGCCAGCAGCTCACCGAAACAGGGGGACACTGAAGCTTTCTTT.

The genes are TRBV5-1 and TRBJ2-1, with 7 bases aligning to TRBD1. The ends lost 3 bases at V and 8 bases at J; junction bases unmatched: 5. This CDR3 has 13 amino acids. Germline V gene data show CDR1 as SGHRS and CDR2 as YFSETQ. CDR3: CASSWTGEHEQFF. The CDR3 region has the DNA TGCGCCAGCAGCTGGACAGGAGAGCATGAGCAGTTCTTC.

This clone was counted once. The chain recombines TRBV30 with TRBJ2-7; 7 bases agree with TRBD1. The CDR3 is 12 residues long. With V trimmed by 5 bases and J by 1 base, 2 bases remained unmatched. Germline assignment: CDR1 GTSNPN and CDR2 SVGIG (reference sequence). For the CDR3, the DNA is TGTGCCTGGGGGGGACAGTCCTACGAGCAGTACTTC. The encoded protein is CAWGGQSYEQYF.

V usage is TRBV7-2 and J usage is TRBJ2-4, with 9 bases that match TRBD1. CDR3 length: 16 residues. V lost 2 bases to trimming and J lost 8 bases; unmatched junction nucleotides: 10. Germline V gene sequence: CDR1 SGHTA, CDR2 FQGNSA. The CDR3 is CASSLMGPGQGDIQYF. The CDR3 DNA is TGTGCCAGCAGCTTAATGGGCCCGGGACAGGGTGACATTCAGTACTTC. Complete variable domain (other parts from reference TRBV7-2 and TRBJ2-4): GAGVSQSPSNKVTEKGKDVELRCDPISGHTALYWYRQSLGQGLEFLIYFQGNSAPDKSGLPSDRFSAERTGGSVSTLTIQRTQQEDSAVYLCASSLMGPGQGDIQYFGAGTRLSVL.

CDR3 protein: CASSNPPGTGKYEQYF. The CDR3 DNA follows: TGTGCCAGCAGTAACCCCCCCGGGACAGGGAAATACGAGCAGTACTTC. The rearrangement joins TRBV7-3 to TRBJ2-7, with 9 nucleotides matching TRBD1. The trim removed 6 bases at V and 4 bases at J, leaving 13 bases unmatched. Looked up from germline, CDR1 is SGHTA and CDR2 is FQGTGA. CDR3 length: 16 residues.

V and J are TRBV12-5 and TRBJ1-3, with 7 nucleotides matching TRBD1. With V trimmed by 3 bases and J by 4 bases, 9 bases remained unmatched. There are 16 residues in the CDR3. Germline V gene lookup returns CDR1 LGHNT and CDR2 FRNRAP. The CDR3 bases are TGTGCTAGTGGTTTTCAGGAGGGGGCCGGAGGAAACACCATATATTTT. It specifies CASGFQEGAGGNTIYF. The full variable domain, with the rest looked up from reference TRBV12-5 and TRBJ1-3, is DARVTQTPRHKVTEMGQEVTMRCQPILGHNTVFWYRQTMMQGLELLAYFRNRAPLDDSGMPKDRFSAEMPDATLATLKIQPSEPRDSAVYFCASGFQEGAGGNTIYFGEGSWLTVV.

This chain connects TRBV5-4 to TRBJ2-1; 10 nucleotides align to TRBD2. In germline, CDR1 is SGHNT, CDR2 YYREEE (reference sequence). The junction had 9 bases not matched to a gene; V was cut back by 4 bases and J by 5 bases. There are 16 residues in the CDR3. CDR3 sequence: CASSEKSGGGNNEQFF. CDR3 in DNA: TGTGCCAGCAGCGAAAAGAGCGGGGGGGGTAACAATGAGCAGTTCTTC.

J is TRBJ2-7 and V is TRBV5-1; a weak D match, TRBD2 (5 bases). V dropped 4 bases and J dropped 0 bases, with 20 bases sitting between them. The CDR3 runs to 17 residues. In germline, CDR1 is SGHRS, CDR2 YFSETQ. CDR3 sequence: CASSPTLGVSSSYEQYF. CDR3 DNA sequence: TGCGCCAGCAGCCCGACTCTCGGGGTTTCTAGCTCCTACGAGCAGTACTTC.

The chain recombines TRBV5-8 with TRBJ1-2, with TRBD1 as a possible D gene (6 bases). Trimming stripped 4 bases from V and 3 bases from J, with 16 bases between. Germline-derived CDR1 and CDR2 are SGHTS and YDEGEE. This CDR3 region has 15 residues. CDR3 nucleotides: TGTGCCAGCAGCCTTTCAGGGGCCGGGGACTATGGCTACACCTTC. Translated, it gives CASSLSGAGDYGYTF. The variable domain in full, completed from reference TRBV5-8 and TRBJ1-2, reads EAGVTQSPTHLIKTRGQQATLRCSPISGHTSVYWYQQALGLGLQFLLWYDEGEERNRGNFPPRFSGRQFPNYSSELNVNALELEDSALYLCASSLSGAGDYGYTFGSGTRLTVV.

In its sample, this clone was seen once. CDR3 sequence (DNA): TGTGCCAGCAGCTTAAGCCCGGTCACTGAAGCTTTCTTT. Encoded protein: CASSLSPVTEAFF. The rearrangement uses TRBV11-2 and TRBJ1-1, with D uncertain. The V end lost 2 bases, the J end lost 4 bases, and 8 bases lay between the germline ends. The germline V gene encodes CDR1 SGHAT and CDR2 FQNNGV. The CDR3 consists of 13 residues.

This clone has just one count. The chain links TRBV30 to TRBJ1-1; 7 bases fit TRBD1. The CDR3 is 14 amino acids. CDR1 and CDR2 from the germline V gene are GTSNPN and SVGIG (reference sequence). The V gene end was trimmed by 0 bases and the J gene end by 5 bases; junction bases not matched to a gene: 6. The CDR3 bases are TGTGCCTGGAGTGTACGCAGGGGGGAAACTGAAGCTTTCTTT. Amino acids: CAWSVRRGETEAFF.

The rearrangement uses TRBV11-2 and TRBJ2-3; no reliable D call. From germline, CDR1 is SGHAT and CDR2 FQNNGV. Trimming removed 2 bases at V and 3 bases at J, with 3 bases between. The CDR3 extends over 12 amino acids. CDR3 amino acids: CASSLRTDTQYF. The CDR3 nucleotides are TGTGCCAGCAGCTTACGTACAGATACGCAGTATTTT.

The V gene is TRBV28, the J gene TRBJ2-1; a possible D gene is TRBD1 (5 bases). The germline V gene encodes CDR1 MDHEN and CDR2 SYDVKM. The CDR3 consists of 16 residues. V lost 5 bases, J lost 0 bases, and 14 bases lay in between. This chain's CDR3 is CASSTGAHSSYNEQFF. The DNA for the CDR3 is TGTGCCAGCAGTACTGGGGCTCATAGCTCCTACAATGAGCAGTTCTTC.

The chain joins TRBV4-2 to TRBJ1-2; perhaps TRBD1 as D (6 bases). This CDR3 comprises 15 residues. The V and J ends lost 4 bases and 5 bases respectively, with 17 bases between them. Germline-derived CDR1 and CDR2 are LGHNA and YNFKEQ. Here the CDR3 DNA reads TGTGCCAGCAGCCCAGGCGGACAGTGGGGTTATGGCTACACCTTC. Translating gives CASSPGGQWGYGYTF.

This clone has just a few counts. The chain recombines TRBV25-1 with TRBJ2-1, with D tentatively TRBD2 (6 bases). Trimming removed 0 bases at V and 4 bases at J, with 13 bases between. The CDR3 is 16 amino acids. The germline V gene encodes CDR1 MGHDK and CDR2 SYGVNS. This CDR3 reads CASSEYWRVSYNEQFF. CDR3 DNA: TGTGCCAGCAGTGAATATTGGAGGGTTTCGTACAATGAGCAGTTCTTC.

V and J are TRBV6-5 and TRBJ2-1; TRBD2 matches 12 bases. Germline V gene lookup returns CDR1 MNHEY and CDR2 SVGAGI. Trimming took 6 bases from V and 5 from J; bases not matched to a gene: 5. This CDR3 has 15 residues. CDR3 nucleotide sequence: TGTGCCAGCAGGACTAGCGGGGGTCCAGACAATGAGCAGTTCTTC. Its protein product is CASRTSGGPDNEQFF.

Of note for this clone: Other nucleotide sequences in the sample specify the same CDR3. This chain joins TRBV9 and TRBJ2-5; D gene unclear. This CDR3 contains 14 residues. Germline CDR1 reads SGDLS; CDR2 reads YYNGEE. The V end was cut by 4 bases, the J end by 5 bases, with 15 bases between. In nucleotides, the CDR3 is TGTGCCAGCAGCTTATACTCGGGTGGGGAGACCCAGTACTTC. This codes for CASSLYSGGETQYF.

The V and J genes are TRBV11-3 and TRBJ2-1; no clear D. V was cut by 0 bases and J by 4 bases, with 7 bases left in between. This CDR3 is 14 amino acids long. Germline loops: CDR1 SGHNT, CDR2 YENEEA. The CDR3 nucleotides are TGTGCCAGCAGCTTAGATCGTCTATACAATGAGCAGTTCTTC. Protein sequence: CASSLDRLYNEQFF. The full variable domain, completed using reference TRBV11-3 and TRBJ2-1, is EAGVVQSPRYKIIEKKQPVAFWCNPISGHNTLYWYLQNLGQGPELLIRYENEEAVDDSQLPKDRFSAERLKGVDSTLKIQPAELGDSAVYLCASSLDRLYNEQFFGPGTRLTVL.

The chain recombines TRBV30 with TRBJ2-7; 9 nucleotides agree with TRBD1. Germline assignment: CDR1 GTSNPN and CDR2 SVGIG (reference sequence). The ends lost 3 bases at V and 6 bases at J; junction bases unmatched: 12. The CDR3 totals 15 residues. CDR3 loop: CAWRADRGASCEQYF. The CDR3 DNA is TGTGCCTGGAGGGCAGACAGGGGGGCAAGCTGCGAGCAGTACTTC.